The rows below give T cell receptor beta chains drawn from one sample of a study of blood T cells in healthy people across ages. TCRdb processed the 5' RACE reads anew with MiXCR; each CDR3 protein has one entry. This sample has 700,000 or so distinct CDR3 sequences; 22% occur once, and the top ten carry 22%. Sequences were obtained from blood. The receptors derive from a man aged 65 to 79 in good health. CDR3s include the opening cysteine and the closing phenylalanine or tryptophan. D genes are given only for firm matches. A row's size may be missing; if present it is once, few, many or a size class.

d_call	cdr3_length	v_call	j_call	clone_size	cdr3_aa	cdr3_nt
TRBD1	16	TRBV7-3	TRBJ2-4	-	CASSLNGQGAQNIQYF	TGTGCCAGCAGCTTAAACGGCCAGGGGGCCCAAAACATTCAGTACTTC
-	16	TRBV28	TRBJ2-7	-	CASSRVGFGQLYEQYF	TGTGCCAGCAGCCGGGTGGGGTTTGGGCAGCTCTACGAGCAGTACTTC
-	13	TRBV20-1	TRBJ2-5	few	CSAFDGNQETQYF	TGCAGTGCTTTTGACGGTAACCAAGAGACCCAGTACTTC
-	13	TRBV12-3/TRBV12-4	TRBJ2-5	few	CASTPGDQETQYF	TGTGCCAGCACCCCAGGCGACCAAGAGACCCAGTACTTC
-	14	TRBV4-2	TRBJ1-2	-	CASSQEAGLGGYTF	TGTGCCAGCAGCCAAGAGGCTGGGCTCGGTGGCTACACCTTC
-	12	TRBV29-1	TRBJ2-3	few	CSVEDRGDTQYF	TGCAGCGTTGAAGATCGCGGCGATACGCAGTATTTT
TRBD2	14	TRBV20-1	TRBJ2-3	-	CSARRSGGTDTQYF	TGCAGTGCTAGACGCAGCGGGGGAACAGATACGCAGTATTTT
-	12	TRBV20-1	TRBJ2-5	few	CSATKVQGTQYF	TGCAGTGCCACAAAGGTGCAAGGGACCCAGTACTTC
TRBD2	13	TRBV20-1	TRBJ2-3	-	CSASQTSEDTQYF	TGCAGTGCGAGTCAGACTAGCGAAGATACGCAGTATTTT
-	16	TRBV5-4	TRBJ2-5	-	CASSLGTPGPQETQYF	TGTGCCAGCAGCTTGGGAACACCGGGACCCCAGGAGACCCAGTACTTC
-	14	TRBV6-6	TRBJ2-1	many	CASSYGGSYNEQFF	TGTGCCAGCAGTTATGGGGGCTCCTACAATGAGCAGTTCTTC
-	20	TRBV28	TRBJ1-4	few	CASSFGPIPRTKATNEKLFF	TGTGCCAGCAGTTTCGGTCCCATCCCGCGAACTAAAGCAACTAATGAAAAACTGTTTTTT
-	14	TRBV29-1	TRBJ2-1	-	CSVVAVKGYNEQFF	TGCAGCGTTGTAGCGGTTAAGGGCTACAATGAGCAGTTCTTC
TRBD2	16	TRBV10-3	TRBJ2-3	-	CAISVGAGGSTDTQYF	TGTGCCATCAGTGTAGGAGCGGGGGGAAGCACAGATACGCAGTATTTT
-	13	TRBV5-1	TRBJ1-6	many	CASSLGGVSPLHF	TGCGCCAGCAGCCTAGGTGGAGTATCACCCCTCCACTTT
-	14	TRBV28	TRBJ1-2	few	CASSYDGGDYGYTF	TGTGCCAGCAGTTACGATGGGGGGGACTATGGCTACACCTTC
-	15	TRBV27	TRBJ2-6	-	CASLKWGAGANVLTF	TGTGCCAGCCTAAAATGGGGGGCCGGGGCCAACGTCCTGACTTTC
-	15	TRBV27	TRBJ2-3	many	CASSLAVLRTDTQYF	TGTGCCAGCAGTTTAGCGGTCCTACGCACAGATACGCAGTATTTT
-	14	TRBV7-2	TRBJ2-7	-	CVSGIRDVTYEQYF	TGTGTCAGCGGTATCCGGGACGTAACCTACGAGCAGTACTTC
-	13	TRBV12-5	TRBJ2-1	few	CASGLEVGHEQFF	TGTGCTAGTGGTTTGGAAGTAGGTCATGAGCAGTTCTTC
TRBD2	17	TRBV6-1	TRBJ2-5	-	CASSEIPAGGFQETQYF	TGTGCCAGCAGTGAGATTCCAGCGGGGGGCTTCCAAGAGACCCAGTACTTC
-	12	TRBV6-2/TRBV6-3	TRBJ2-1	-	CASSPDWGEQFF	TGTGCCAGCAGCCCCGACTGGGGTGAGCAGTTCTTC
TRBD2	12	TRBV2	TRBJ2-1	-	CAGRTSPNEQFF	TGTGCCGGACGGACTAGCCCCAATGAGCAGTTCTTC
-	16	TRBV9	TRBJ2-5	-	CASSSFRWGKQETQYF	TGTGCCAGCAGCTCCTTTCGCTGGGGGAAACAAGAGACCCAGTACTTC
-	15	TRBV9	TRBJ2-3	-	CASSPLSSSTDTQYF	TGTGCCAGCAGCCCTCTCAGCAGCAGCACAGATACGCAGTATTTT
TRBD2	16	TRBV6-2/TRBV6-3	TRBJ2-1	few	CASHLAGGAPYNEQFF	TGTGCCAGCCATTTAGCGGGAGGCGCACCCTACAATGAGCAGTTCTTC
-	16	TRBV6-5	TRBJ2-6	-	CASSSPAGTGANVLTF	TGTGCCAGCAGTTCCCCCGCGGGAACTGGGGCCAACGTCCTGACTTTC
-	15	TRBV18	TRBJ1-6	few	CASSIQSSYNSPLHF	TGTGCCAGCTCAATACAGAGCTCCTATAATTCACCCCTCCACTTT
-	16	TRBV5-6	TRBJ1-1	-	CASSLGFSAISAEAFF	TGTGCCAGCAGCTTAGGGTTCTCTGCGATTTCGGCTGAAGCTTTCTTT
-	16	TRBV7-2	TRBJ1-4	few	CASSSGWSWTNEKLFF	TGTGCCAGCAGCTCCGGGTGGAGTTGGACTAATGAAAAACTGTTTTTT
-	13	TRBV5-1	TRBJ1-2	few	CASSPRDTYGYTF	TGCGCCAGCAGCCCCCGGGACACCTATGGCTACACCTTC
-	14	TRBV20-1	TRBJ2-1	-	CSAPDSHIYNEQFF	TGCAGTGCTCCCGACAGTCACATCTACAATGAGCAGTTCTTC
-	15	TRBV29-1	TRBJ1-1	-	CSVEDRGGLNTEAFF	TGCAGCGTTGAAGACCGCGGGGGTCTGAACACTGAAGCTTTCTTT
-	15	TRBV18	TRBJ1-2	few	CASSPLEGAPYGYTF	TGTGCCAGCTCACCTCTAGAAGGGGCACCCTATGGCTACACCTTC
TRBD2	14	TRBV3-1	TRBJ2-1	few	CASSQGGTRTEQFF	TGTGCCAGCAGCCAAGGGGGGACTAGAACCGAGCAGTTCTTC
TRBD1	14	TRBV2	TRBJ2-1	few	CASIPDRNYNEQFF	TGTGCCAGCATACCGGACAGGAACTACAATGAGCAGTTCTTC
-	13	TRBV12-3/TRBV12-4	TRBJ2-1	-	CASSRTVNNEQFF	TGTGCCAGCAGCAGGACAGTGAACAATGAGCAGTTCTTC
-	16	TRBV7-9	TRBJ2-3	-	CASSLILGRLTDTQYF	TGTGCCAGCAGCCTTATACTCGGAAGACTCACAGATACGCAGTATTTT
-	13	TRBV29-1	TRBJ2-3	few	CSVEETSTDTQYF	TGCAGCGTTGAAGAGACCTCCACAGATACGCAGTATTTT
-	14	TRBV12-3/TRBV12-4	TRBJ2-7	few	CASSRRGRDNEQYF	TGTGCCAGCAGTCGACGGGGGCGGGATAACGAGCAGTACTTC
-	13	TRBV20-1	TRBJ2-1	-	CSARARRYNEQFF	TGCAGTGCTAGAGCCAGGAGGTACAATGAGCAGTTCTTC
-	14	TRBV7-6	TRBJ1-4	few	CASSLVSGNEKLFF	TGTGCCAGCAGCTTAGTATCAGGGAATGAAAAACTGTTTTTT
TRBD1	18	TRBV5-1	TRBJ2-5	few	CASSRAGQGFGQVETQYF	TGCGCCAGCAGCCGAGCGGGACAGGGGTTCGGGCAGGTGGAGACCCAGTACTTC
TRBD2	15	TRBV12-3/TRBV12-4	TRBJ2-5	-	CASRQALAGVLEQCF	TGTGCCAGCAGACAGGCCCTAGCGGGAGTACTTGAGCAGTGCTTC
TRBD2	15	TRBV6-5	TRBJ2-5	few	CASSYRASGPGTQYF	TGTGCCAGCAGTTACCGGGCTAGCGGGCCCGGGACCCAGTACTTC
TRBD1	14	TRBV29-1	TRBJ1-2	-	CSARQGPLGYGYTF	TGCAGCGCTCGACAGGGGCCTTTGGGCTATGGCTACACCTTC
-	14	TRBV6-6	TRBJ1-1	-	CASITGQLNTEAFF	TGTGCCAGCATCACCGGACAGCTGAACACTGAAGCTTTCTTT
-	15	TRBV27	TRBJ2-1	few	CASSLQDSTYNEQFF	TGTGCCAGCAGTTTGCAGGACAGTACCTACAATGAGCAGTTCTTC
TRBD1	14	TRBV5-6	TRBJ1-1	few	CASSPFRDRAEAFF	TGTGCCAGCAGCCCATTCCGGGACAGGGCTGAAGCTTTCTTT
-	12	TRBV20-1	TRBJ2-5	-	CSAREVRETQYF	TGCAGTGCTAGAGAGGTTCGAGAGACCCAGTACTTC